The next 26 T cell receptor beta chains were all read from a single sample in a study of T-cell memory formation after mild COVID-19. TCRdb recomputed calls from the 5' RACE reads with MiXCR, one row per CDR3 protein. Of approximately 390,000 distinct CDR3 sequences listed, approximately 16% are singletons. Sequencing was carried out using PBMCs or a T cell subset sorted from them (not recorded which). The receptors shown here come from a man younger than 30 who had mild COVID-19 (a few samples of this study predate the infection). Cell type and time point are not known.

The chain is built from TRBV12-3 or TRBV12-4 and TRBJ2-2; unclear D gene. The CDR3 is 12 amino acids. The V gene lost 5 bases and the J gene lost 8 bases, with 9 bases spanning the gap. This chain's CDR3 is CASSKETGELFF. The DNA of the CDR3 is TGTGCCAGCAGTAAAGAGACAGGGGAGCTGTTTTTT.

Written as DNA, the CDR3 is TGTGCCAGCAGTGACCGACTTAACTATGGCTACACCTTC. Its protein is CASSDRLNYGYTF. The rearrangement uses TRBV2 and TRBJ1-2; D gene uncertain. The germline V and J ends were trimmed by 3 bases and 1 base, with 6 bases remaining between them. This CDR3 has 13 amino acids. Germline lookup yields CDR1 SNHLY and CDR2 FYNNEI.

V is TRBV6-1 and J is TRBJ2-1, with 8 bases aligning to TRBD1. This CDR3 has 15 amino acids. V was pared by 7 bases and J by 3 bases, with 8 bases of the junction left unmatched. The germline CDR1 and CDR2 sequences are MNHNS and SASEGT. The CDR3 region has the DNA TGTGCCAGCAAGGACAGGGCCCGGGACTACAATGAGCAGTTCTTC. Protein product: CASKDRARDYNEQFF.

The genes are TRBV12-3 or TRBV12-4 and TRBJ2-3, with 8 bases fitting TRBD1. V lost 3 bases and J lost 3; bases outside the gene matches: 23. The CDR3 spans 21 residues. The CDR3 nucleotides are TGTGCCAGCAGTTTCGGTGTGTGGGGCAGGGGGCACGGGGGCCGGACAGATACGCAGTATTTT. This encodes CASSFGVWGRGHGGRTDTQYF.

The table lists this clonotype with a few counts. This chain uses TRBV19 with TRBJ2-7, with 7 nucleotides matching TRBD1. The CDR3 sequence is 14 residues long. CDR1 and CDR2 (germline): LNHDA, SQIVND (reference sequence). Trimming cost V 7 bases and J 3 bases; bases outside gene matches: 9. The CDR3 loop is CASNAGTADYEQYF. CDR3 nucleotide sequence: TGTGCCAGTAACGCCGGGACAGCTGACTACGAGCAGTACTTC.

This chain joins TRBV12-3 or TRBV12-4 and TRBJ1-2; D is undetermined. Trimming cost V 3 bases and J 5 bases, with 10 bases left between them. This CDR3 region has 13 residues. As DNA, the CDR3 is TGTGCCAGCAGTTTGGTGGGCAAATATGGCTACACCTTC. It is translated as CASSLVGKYGYTF.

Ten or more counts support this clonotype. The chain has TRBV30 and TRBJ2-3, with D perhaps matching TRBD2 (6 bases). V was cut by 5 bases and J by 4 bases, with 13 bases left in between. The germline V gene encodes CDR1 GTSNPN and CDR2 SVGIG (reference sequence). The CDR3 has 13 residues. The DNA for the CDR3 is TGTGCCTGGGGCCCCGGGACTTCAGATACGCAGTATTTT. It encodes CAWGPGTSDTQYF.

This chain joins TRBV27 and TRBJ1-6; a possible D gene is TRBD1 (5 bases). This CDR3 is built from 15 residues. The ends were cut back, 4 bases at V and 7 bases at J, with 14 bases in the middle. Germline CDR1 reads MNHEY; CDR2 reads SMNVEV (reference sequence). CDR3 sequence (DNA): TGTGCCAGCAGTTCCACAGGCTTCCCCAATTCACCCCTCCACTTT. It encodes CASSSTGFPNSPLHF.

In its sample, this clonotype was seen many times. This chain uses TRBV12-3 or TRBV12-4 with TRBJ2-6; the D is unclear. The length of the CDR3 is 15 residues. Trimming pared 6 bases from V and 4 bases from J, leaving 13 bases between. CDR3 sequence: CASSPPAFGANVLTF. The CDR3 nucleotides read TGTGCCAGCAGCCCCCCAGCGTTCGGGGCCAACGTCCTGACTTTC.

This rearrangement joins TRBV29-1 to TRBJ2-1; tentatively, D is TRBD1 (7 bases). Trimming shortened V by 5 bases and J by 9 bases, and 26 bases separated the two germline ends. Germline-derived CDR1 and CDR2 are SQVTM and ANQGSEA. The CDR3 runs to 16 residues. The DNA for the CDR3 is TGCAGCGTTATGACAGGGAGGACCATATTGGGTTTTGAGCAGTTCTTC. Protein product: CSVMTGRTILGFEQFF.

This clonotype was found a few times. The chain couples TRBV20-1 to TRBJ2-1; tentatively, D is TRBD1 or TRBD2 (5 bases each). V was trimmed by 2 bases and J by 2 bases, leaving 16 bases between them. Germline lookup yields CDR1 DFQATT and CDR2 SNEGSKA (reference sequence). The CDR3 extends over 16 amino acids. The CDR3 DNA follows: TGCAGTGCTAGACCTCCTAGGGGAGTGACCTACAATGAGCAGTTCTTC. This translates into CSARPPRGVTYNEQFF.

The chain combines TRBV7-3 with TRBJ1-4; D perhaps matches TRBD1 (5 bases). V lost 5 bases to trimming and J lost 5 bases, with 15 bases between them. The CDR3 has 15 amino acids. Germline values: CDR1 SGHTA, CDR2 FQGTGA. The CDR3 bases are TGTGCCAGCAGCAAGACCGGGACGGAGAATGAAAAACTGTTTTTT. This codes for CASSKTGTENEKLFF.

This clonotype showed up just a few times. The rearrangement joins TRBV4-1 to TRBJ1-6; TRBD1 matches 8 bases. The V and J ends lost 4 bases and 7 bases, in that order; junction bases with no gene match: 9. The germline V gene has CDR1 MGHRA and CDR2 YSYEKL. The CDR3 spans 16 residues. The CDR3 bases are TGCGCCAGCAGCCCTCGCCAGGGGGCGTCGAATTCACCCCTCCACTTT. It codes for CASSPRQGASNSPLHF.

The sample holds a few counts of this clonotype. The chain carries TRBV7-6 and TRBJ1-5; TRBD1 is a possible D gene (6 bases). V was shortened by 4 bases and J by 3 bases, with 19 bases between the two germline ends. The germline V gene encodes CDR1 SGHVS and CDR2 FNYEAQ. The CDR3 totals 17 residues. CDR3 in amino acids: CASSSTTGSPFNQPQHF. The CDR3 region has the DNA TGTGCCAGCAGCTCGACGACAGGATCCCCCTTCAATCAGCCCCAGCATTTT.

The V and J genes are TRBV5-1 and TRBJ2-5, with TRBD2 matching over 12 bases. J was trimmed by 2 bases and V by 3 bases; bases with no gene match: 8. CDR3 size: 17 residues. Germline V CDR1 and CDR2: SGHRS, YFSETQ. CDR3 nucleotides: TGCGCCAGCAGCTCCGGACTAGCGGGGAAGGTTCAAGAGACCCAGTACTTC. It yields the protein CASSSGLAGKVQETQYF.

This clonotype has more than one count but fewer than ten. V and J are TRBV7-2 and TRBJ2-7, with D perhaps TRBD1 (7 bases). This CDR3 spans 15 amino acids. V shed 3 bases and J shed 4 bases, with 16 bases lying between them. Germline values: CDR1 SGHTA, CDR2 FQGNSA. CDR3 bases: TGTGCCAGCAGCTTGGGGGGTACAGGGGAATACGAGCAGTACTTC. The encoded protein is CASSLGGTGEYEQYF.

The chain links TRBV6-2 or TRBV6-3 to TRBJ1-1, with 7 bases lining up with TRBD1. V lost 4 bases to trimming and J lost 7 bases; unmatched junction nucleotides: 6. This CDR3 contains 13 residues. Germline assignment: CDR1 MNHEY and CDR2 SVGEGT. The CDR3: CASSFGTALEAFF. The CDR3 region has the DNA TGTGCCAGCAGTTTTGGGACAGCCCTTGAAGCTTTCTTT.

V is TRBV18 and J is TRBJ2-2; D is uncertain. The CDR3 is 15 residues long. Germline V gene data show CDR1 as KGHSH and CDR2 as LQKENI. V was cut by 0 bases and J by 0 bases, with 5 bases left in between. The CDR3 sequence is CASSPPVTNTGELFF. In nucleotides, the CDR3 is TGTGCCAGCTCACCACCGGTCACGAACACCGGGGAGCTGTTTTTT.

The gene calls are TRBV7-9 and TRBJ2-1; D is ambiguous. This CDR3 contains 12 residues. CDR1 is SEHNR, CDR2 FQNEAQ, per germline (reference sequence). Trimming stripped 6 bases from V and 8 bases from J, with 11 bases between. CDR3 loop: CASRALHHEQFF. CDR3 sequence (DNA): TGTGCCAGCAGAGCTTTACATCATGAGCAGTTCTTC.

This clonotype was found a few times. This chain uses TRBV4-1 with TRBJ2-7, with no clear D. Germline V gene lookup returns CDR1 MGHRA and CDR2 YSYEKL. The CDR3 extends over 14 amino acids. V lost 1 base, J lost 7 bases, and 14 bases lay in between. CDR3 protein: CASSQALTTGEQYV. The CDR3 DNA sequence: TGCGCCAGCAGCCAAGCCCTGACAACTGGGGAGCAGTACGTC.

V gene TRBV7-2 combines with J gene TRBJ2-7; 8 bases agree with TRBD1. V was pared by 2 bases and J by 7 bases, with 4 bases of the junction left unmatched. The CDR3 length is 13 residues. The V gene's germline CDR1 is SGHTA and CDR2 FQGNSA. The CDR3 is CASSLQGAGEQYF. The CDR3 DNA reads as TGTGCCAGCAGCTTACAGGGGGCTGGGGAGCAGTACTTC.

This clonotype showed up just a few times. The genes are TRBV12-3 or TRBV12-4 and TRBJ2-2; the D is unclear. The CDR3 is made up of 15 amino acids. Trimming cost V 2 bases and J 6 bases, with 13 bases left between them. Here the CDR3 reads CASSLLPGESGELFF. The CDR3 bases are TGTGCCAGCAGTTTACTTCCTGGGGAATCCGGGGAGCTGTTTTTT.

This clonotype was seen a handful of times. The chain links TRBV20-1 to TRBJ2-1; TRBD2 agrees at 8 bases. CDR1 DFQATT and CDR2 SNEGSKA come from the germline V gene (reference sequence). J was trimmed by 3 bases and V by 1 base; bases with no gene match: 2. The CDR3 covers 14 residues. CDR3 DNA sequence: TGCAGTGCTAGAGTAGCGGGGTACTACAATGAGCAGTTCTTC. The encoded protein is CSARVAGYYNEQFF.

This clonotype has more than one count but fewer than ten. CDR3: CASSFVSPAYEQYF. In DNA, the CDR3 is TGTGCCAGCAGCTTTGTTTCCCCAGCCTACGAGCAGTACTTC. The chain is built from TRBV11-2 and TRBJ2-7; D not certain. The germline CDR1 and CDR2 sequences are SGHAT and FQNNGV. CDR3 length equals 14 residues. Trimming left V 3 bases short and J 2 bases short, with 11 bases between.

This clonotype was recorded a few times. The chain carries TRBV7-2 and TRBJ2-1; D gene ambiguous. V was shortened by 0 bases and J by 10 bases, with 13 bases between the two germline ends. CDR3 length: 14 amino acids. Germline-derived CDR1 and CDR2 are SGHTA and FQGNSA. The CDR3 sequence: CASSLAQIALEQFF. As DNA, the CDR3 is TGTGCCAGCAGCTTAGCGCAAATTGCCTTGGAGCAGTTCTTC.

This sequence joins TRBV6-1 and TRBJ1-5, with D unresolved. V lost 7 bases and J lost 0, with 4 bases in between. Looked up from germline, CDR1 is MNHNS and CDR2 is SASEGT. CDR3 length equals 12 residues. The CDR3 nucleotides are TGTGCCAGCAAGCATAGCAATCAGCCCCAGCATTTT. Its translation is CASKHSNQPQHF.